This T cell receptor beta chain was sequenced for a study of cytotoxic CD8 clonotypes in ibrutinib-treated CLL. As for the study in general: Response samples were taken after a median of approximately 11 months on treatment, range 6 to 36.

To note about this clone: Its antigen is undetermined.

The data were produced by immunoSEQ multiplex PCR, yet TCRdb's version contains in-frame clones alone and is incomplete. The data show some 200,000 clones, around 70% seen once. Trimming left V 0 bases short and J 6 bases short, with 13 bases between. CDR1 is SGDLS and CDR2 is YYNGEE in the germline V gene. The CDR3 is made up of 15 amino acids. Study-wide results and limits: The study found public clonotypes uncommon, contracting or stable on treatment. Clonality showed a rise at ibrutinib response that reversed toward baseline at progression. At baseline, clonality was higher than in age-matched healthy donors and correlated with CD8+ counts.

Sequences were derived from PBMCs, sampled after 24 months of ibrutinib treatment. The clonotype was recovered from a human donor with chronic lymphocytic leukemia. This chain connects TRBV9 to TRBJ2-1; maybe TRBD2 (6 bases). The CDR3 loop reads CASSVGLEGTNEQFF. The DNA of the CDR3 is TGTGCCAGCAGCGTAGGACTAGAGGGGACCAATGAGCAGTTCTTC.